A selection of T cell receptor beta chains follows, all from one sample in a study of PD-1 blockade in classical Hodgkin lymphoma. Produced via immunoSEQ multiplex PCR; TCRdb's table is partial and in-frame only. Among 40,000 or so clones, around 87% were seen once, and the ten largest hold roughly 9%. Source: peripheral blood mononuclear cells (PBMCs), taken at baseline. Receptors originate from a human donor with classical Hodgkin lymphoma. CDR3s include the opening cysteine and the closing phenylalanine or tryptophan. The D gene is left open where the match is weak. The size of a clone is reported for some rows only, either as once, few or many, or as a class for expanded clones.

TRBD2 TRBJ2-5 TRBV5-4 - CASRPGGGQQETQYF TGTGCCAGCAGACCCGGCGGGGGTCAACAAGAGACCCAGTACTTC
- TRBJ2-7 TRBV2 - CASRRFGGNEQYF TGTGCCAGCAGGCGGTTTGGGGGCAACGAGCAGTACTTC
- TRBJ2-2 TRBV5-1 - CASSLDAVVGGELFF TGCGCCAGCAGCTTGGACGCGGTTGTCGGCGGGGAGCTGTTTTTT
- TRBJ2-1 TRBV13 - CASSYIANEQFF TGTGCCAGCAGCTACATAGCGAATGAGCAGTTCTTC
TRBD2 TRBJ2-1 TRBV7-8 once CASGELAGVYNEQFF TGTGCCAGCGGAGAGCTAGCGGGGGTTTACAATGAGCAGTTCTTC
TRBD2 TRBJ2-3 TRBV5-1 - CASSLGLAGGGTDTQYF TGCGCCAGCAGCTTGGGACTAGCGGGGGGAGGGACAGATACGCAGTATTTT
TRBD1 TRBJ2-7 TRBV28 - CASSSPRTGVHEQYF TGTGCCAGCAGTTCTCCTCGGACAGGGGTGCACGAGCAGTACTTC
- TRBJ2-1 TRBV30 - CAWSVLSLSSYNEQFF TGTGCCTGGAGTGTATTGAGCTTGAGCTCCTACAATGAGCAGTTCTTC
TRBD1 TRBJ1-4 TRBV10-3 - CAISRSTGDAALFF TGTGCCATCAGCAGATCCACAGGGGACGCTGCCCTGTTTTTT
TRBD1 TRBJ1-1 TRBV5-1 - CASSLVGTGGTEAFF TGCGCCAGCAGCTTGGTGGGGACAGGGGGCACTGAAGCTTTCTTT
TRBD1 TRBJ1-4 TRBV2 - CASGQGAPNEKLFF TGTGCCAGCGGACAGGGGGCACCTAATGAAAAACTGTTTTTT
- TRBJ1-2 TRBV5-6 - CASSLAAYGYTF TGTGCCAGCAGCTTGGCGGCCTATGGCTACACCTTC
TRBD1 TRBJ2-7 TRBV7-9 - CASMDRASYEQYF TGTGCCAGCATGGACAGGGCCTCCTACGAGCAGTACTTC
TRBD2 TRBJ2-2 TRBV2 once CASQKGLANSNTGELFF TGTGCCAGCCAGAAGGGACTAGCAAACTCGAACACCGGGGAGCTGTTTTTT
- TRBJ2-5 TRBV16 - CASSQSRQPQETQYF TGTGCCAGCAGCCAATCTAGACAACCCCAAGAGACCCAGTACTTC
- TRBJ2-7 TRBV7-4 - CARSSNGESDEQYF TGTGCCCGGTCTTCGAATGGGGAATCCGACGAGCAGTACTTC
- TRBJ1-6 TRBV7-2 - CASTQRGQVINSPLHF TGTGCCAGCACTCAAAGAGGGCAGGTGATTAATTCACCCCTCCACTTT
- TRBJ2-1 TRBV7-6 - CASSLAPENNEQFF TGTGCCAGCAGCTTAGCGCCGGAAAACAATGAGCAGTTCTTC
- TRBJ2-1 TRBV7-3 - CASSRQGRTYNEQFF TGTGCCAGCAGCCGTCAGGGCAGGACCTACAATGAGCAGTTCTTC
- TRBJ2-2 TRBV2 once CASSRQSTGELFF TGTGCCAGCAGCAGACAGAGCACCGGGGAGCTGTTTTTT
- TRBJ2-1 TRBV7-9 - CASRSSVNEQFF TGTGCCAGCAGATCTAGCGTCAATGAGCAGTTCTTC
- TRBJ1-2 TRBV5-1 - CASSLAPGQTFNYGYTF TGCGCCAGCAGCTTGGCCCCCGGACAGACATTCAACTATGGCTACACCTTC
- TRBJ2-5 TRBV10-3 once CAISEFVQETQYF TGTGCCATCAGTGAGTTCGTCCAAGAGACCCAGTACTTC
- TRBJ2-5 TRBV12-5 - CASGSLDWKETQYF TGTGCTAGTGGTTCCCTGGACTGGAAAGAGACCCAGTACTTC
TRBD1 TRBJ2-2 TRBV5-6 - CASSRGQRSGELFF TGTGCCAGCAGCCGGGGACAGAGATCCGGGGAGCTGTTTTTT
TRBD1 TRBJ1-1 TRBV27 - CASSLIPGSTGRAEAFF TGTGCCAGCAGTTTAATCCCCGGGTCGACAGGGAGGGCTGAAGCTTTCTTT
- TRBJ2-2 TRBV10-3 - CAIRSGTSNTGELFF TGTGCCATCAGATCCGGGACTTCGAACACCGGGGAGCTGTTTTTT
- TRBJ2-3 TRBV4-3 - CASSQDIGSTDTQYF TGCGCCAGCAGCCAAGATATCGGCAGCACAGATACGCAGTATTTT
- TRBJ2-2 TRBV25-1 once CASSEWEVGELFF TGTGCCAGCAGTGAATGGGAGGTCGGGGAGCTGTTTTTT
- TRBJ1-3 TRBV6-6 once CASSYSSSSGNTIYF TGTGCCAGCAGTTACTCGAGTAGCTCTGGAAACACCATATATTTT
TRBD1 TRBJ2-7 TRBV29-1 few CSAQGAAYEQYF TGCAGCGCTCAGGGGGCGGCCTACGAGCAGTACTTC
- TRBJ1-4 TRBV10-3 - CAISVGGANEKLFF TGTGCCATCAGTGTGGGGGGGGCTAATGAAAAACTGTTTTTT
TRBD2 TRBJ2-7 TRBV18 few CASSPPGLAGAHEQYF TGTGCCAGCTCACCACCGGGACTAGCGGGAGCACACGAGCAGTACTTC
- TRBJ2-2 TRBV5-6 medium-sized CASSLGPRWELFF TGTGCCAGCAGCTTGGGTCCCAGGTGGGAGCTGTTTTTT
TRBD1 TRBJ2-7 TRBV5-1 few CASSSGGAYQEQYF TGCGCCAGCAGCTCAGGGGGCGCGTATCAAGAGCAGTACTTC
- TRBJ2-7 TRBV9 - CASSVDNRVYEQYF TGTGCCAGCAGCGTAGATAACAGGGTTTACGAGCAGTACTTC
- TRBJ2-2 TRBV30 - CAWTGGTGELFF TGTGCCTGGACAGGAGGTACCGGGGAGCTGTTTTTT
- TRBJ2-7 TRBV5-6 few CASAERAAYSYEQYF TGTGCCAGCGCTGAGAGGGCGGCTTACTCCTACGAGCAGTACTTC
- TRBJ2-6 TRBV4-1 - CASSDGTSSSGANVLTF TGCGCCAGCAGCGACGGGACTTCCAGCTCTGGGGCCAACGTCCTGACTTTC
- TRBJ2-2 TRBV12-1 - CAIWGGNTGELFF TGTGCCATTTGGGGAGGAAACACCGGGGAGCTGTTTTTT
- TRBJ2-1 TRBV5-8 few CASSAGLLSYNEQFF TGTGCCAGCAGCGCCGGACTCCTCTCCTACAATGAGCAGTTCTTC
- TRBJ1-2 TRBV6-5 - CASSYQGSYGYTF TGTGCCAGCAGTTACCAGGGTTCCTATGGCTACACCTTC
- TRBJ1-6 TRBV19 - CASSQETGIVSPLHF TGTGCCAGTAGCCAGGAAACAGGGATTGTTTCACCCCTCCACTTT
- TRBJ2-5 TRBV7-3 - CASSLTSGAGQETQYF TGTGCCAGCAGCTTAACGTCTGGGGCGGGACAAGAGACCCAGTACTTC
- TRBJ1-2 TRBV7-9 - CASSLARLTSGYTF TGTGCCAGCAGCTTAGCCCGGCTGACATCTGGCTACACCTTC
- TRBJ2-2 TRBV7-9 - CASSLRSAGWQDTGELFF TGTGCCAGCAGCTTACGATCGGCAGGTTGGCAGGACACCGGGGAGCTGTTTTTT
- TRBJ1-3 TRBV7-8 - CASSFQGTGNTIYF TGTGCCAGCAGCTTCCAGGGAACTGGAAACACCATATATTTT
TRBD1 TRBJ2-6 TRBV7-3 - CASSPIGQAGANVLTF TGTGCCAGCAGCCCAATAGGACAGGCTGGGGCCAACGTCCTGACTTTC
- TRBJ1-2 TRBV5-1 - CASSSLDSLNYGYTF TGCGCCAGCAGCTCCCTGGACAGTCTGAACTATGGCTACACCTTC
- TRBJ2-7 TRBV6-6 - CASKVRGREQYF TGTGCCAGCAAAGTTCGGGGTAGAGAGCAGTACTTC
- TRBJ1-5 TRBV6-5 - CASSFGQYQPQHF TGTGCCAGCAGTTTCGGACAGTATCAGCCCCAGCATTTT
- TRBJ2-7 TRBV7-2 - CASSPRAAYEQYF TGTGCCAGCAGCCCCCGTGCCGCCTACGAGCAGTACTTC
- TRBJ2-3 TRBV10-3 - CAISESSSGRDTQYF TGTGCCATCAGTGAGTCGTCTTCGGGACGAGATACGCAGTATTTT
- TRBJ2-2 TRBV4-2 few CASSFSRVTGELFF TGTGCCAGCAGCTTCTCGAGGGTGACCGGGGAGCTGTTTTTT
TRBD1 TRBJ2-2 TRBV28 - CASSPRDRDTGELFF TGTGCCAGCAGCCCCCGGGACAGAGACACCGGGGAGCTGTTTTTT